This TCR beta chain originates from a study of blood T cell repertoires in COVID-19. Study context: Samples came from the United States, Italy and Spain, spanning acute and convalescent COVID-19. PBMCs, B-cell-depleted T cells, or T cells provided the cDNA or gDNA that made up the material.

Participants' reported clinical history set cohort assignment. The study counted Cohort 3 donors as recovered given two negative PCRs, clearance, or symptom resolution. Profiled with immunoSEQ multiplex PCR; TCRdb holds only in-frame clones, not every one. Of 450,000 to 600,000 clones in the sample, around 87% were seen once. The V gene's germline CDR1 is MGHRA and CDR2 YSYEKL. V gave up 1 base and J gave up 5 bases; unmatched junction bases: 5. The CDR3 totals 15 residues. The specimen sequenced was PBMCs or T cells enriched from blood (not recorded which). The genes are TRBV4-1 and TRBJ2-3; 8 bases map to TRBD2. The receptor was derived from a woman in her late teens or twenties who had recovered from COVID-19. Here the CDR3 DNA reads TGCGCCAGCAGCCAAGCAGCGGGGGTGGAAGATACGCAGTATTTT. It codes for CASSQAAGVEDTQYF.